The clone carrying this TCR beta chain was picked up many times. Unique molecular identifiers were incorporated during preparation of the TCRbeta library. TCRdb re-derived calls from the PCR reads in MiXCR, one entry per CDR3 protein. The sample records roughly 200,000 distinct CDR3 sequences, approximately 7% being singletons. V was pared by 1 base and J by 7 bases, with 13 bases between. The CDR3 is 13 residues long. CDR1 GTSNPN and CDR2 SVGIG come from the germline V gene (reference sequence). The data derive from a study of T-cell reconstitution after alpha-beta-depleted transplantation in children.

Material: PBMCs from the stem cell graft donor, obtained from the stem cell graft. This receptor was identified in a human donor who donated a stem cell graft to a child with Wiskott-Aldrich syndrome. V is TRBV30 and J is TRBJ1-1; D unresolved. CDR3: CAWSEPARREAFF. In nucleotides, the CDR3 is TGTGCCTGGAGTGAACCCGCCCGACGTGAAGCTTTCTTT.